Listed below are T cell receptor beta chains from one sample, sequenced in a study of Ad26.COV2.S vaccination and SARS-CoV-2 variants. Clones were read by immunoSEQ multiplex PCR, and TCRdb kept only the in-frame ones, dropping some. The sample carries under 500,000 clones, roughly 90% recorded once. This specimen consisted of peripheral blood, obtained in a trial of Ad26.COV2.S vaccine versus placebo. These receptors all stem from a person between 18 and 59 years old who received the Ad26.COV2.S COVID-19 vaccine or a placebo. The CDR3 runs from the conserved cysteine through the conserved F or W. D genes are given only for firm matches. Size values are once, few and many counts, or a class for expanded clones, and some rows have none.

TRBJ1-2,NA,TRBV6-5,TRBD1,TGTGCCAGCAGTTCGGGACAGACCTATGGCTACACCTTC,CASSSGQTYGYTF
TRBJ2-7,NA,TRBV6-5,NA,TGTGCCAGCAGTTACAGGGAGGCCTACGAGCAGTACTTC,CASSYREAYEQYF
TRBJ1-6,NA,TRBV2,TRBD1,TGTGCCATCAAAGGGACAGGAAATTCACCCCTCCACTTT,CAIKGTGNSPLHF
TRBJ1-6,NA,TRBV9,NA,TGTGCCAGCAGCGTAGACCCAGCTCTTAATTCACCCCTCCACTTT,CASSVDPALNSPLHF
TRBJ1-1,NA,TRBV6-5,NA,TGTGCCAGCAGTTACCGGACAGAGAACACTGAAGCTTTCTTT,CASSYRTENTEAFF
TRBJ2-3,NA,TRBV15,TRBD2,TGTGCCACCAGCCCCGGGACTAGCGGCACAGATACGCAGTATTTT,CATSPGTSGTDTQYF
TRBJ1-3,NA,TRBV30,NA,TGTGCCTGGAGCCTCGGGGGGGCTGGAAACACCATATATTTT,CAWSLGGAGNTIYF
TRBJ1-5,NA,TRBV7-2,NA,TGTGCCAGCAGCTTAGGGCCAGATACTAATCAGCCCCAGCATTTT,CASSLGPDTNQPQHF
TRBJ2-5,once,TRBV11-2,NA,TGTGCCAGCAGCTTAAACGGGTACAAAGAGACCCAGTACTTC,CASSLNGYKETQYF
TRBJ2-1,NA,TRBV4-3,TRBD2,TGCGCCAGCAGCCGTAGCGGGGGTAGCCTCTACAATGAGCAGTTCTTC,CASSRSGGSLYNEQFF
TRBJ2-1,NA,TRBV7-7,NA,TGTGCCAGCAGCTTAGCGAGGGGATCTGGAAATGAGCAGTTCTTC,CASSLARGSGNEQFF
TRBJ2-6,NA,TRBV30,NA,TGTGCCTGGAGCGGGAGCTCTGGGGCCAACGTCCTGACTTTC,CAWSGSSGANVLTF
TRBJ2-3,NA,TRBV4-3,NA,TGCGCCAGCAGCCAAGATCGAAGAGATACGCAGTATTTT,CASSQDRRDTQYF
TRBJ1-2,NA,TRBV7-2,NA,TGTGCCAGCAGCGCCCTAGGGGGAACCACTAACTATGGCTACACCTTC,CASSALGGTTNYGYTF
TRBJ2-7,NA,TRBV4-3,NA,TGCGCCAGCAGCCAAGGTGGTGGGTACGAGCAGTACTTC,CASSQGGGYEQYF
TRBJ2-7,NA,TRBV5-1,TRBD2,TGCGCCAGCAGCCTAGGACTAGCGCCTTCCTACGAGCAGTACTTC,CASSLGLAPSYEQYF
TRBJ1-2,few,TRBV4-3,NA,TGCGCCAGCAGCCAAGACAGGGTTTTGTACACCTTC,CASSQDRVLYTF
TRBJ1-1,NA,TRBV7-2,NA,TGTGCCAGCGGTCGGGGGAGGGGAGCTTTCTTT,CASGRGRGAFF
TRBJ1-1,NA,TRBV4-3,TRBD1,TGCGCCAGCCGGGACAGAACGAGGGATGAAGCTTTCTTT,CASRDRTRDEAFF
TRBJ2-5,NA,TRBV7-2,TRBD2,TGTGCCAGCAGCTTGGGCGGGAGACTACAAGAGACCCAGTACTTC,CASSLGGRLQETQYF
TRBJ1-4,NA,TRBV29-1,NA,TGCAGCGTCCAGACAGATAATGAAAAACTGTTTTTT,CSVQTDNEKLFF
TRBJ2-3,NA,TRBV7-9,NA,TGTGCCAGCAGCTCCAATACGGCCCAAGATACGCAGTATTTT,CASSSNTAQDTQYF
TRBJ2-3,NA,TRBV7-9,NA,TGTGCCAGCAGCCCAAACAGCATAGCTACAGATACGCAGTATTTT,CASSPNSIATDTQYF
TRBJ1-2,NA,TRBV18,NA,TGTGCCAGCTCACCACCAGGTCGGGTAAACTATGGCTACACCTTC,CASSPPGRVNYGYTF
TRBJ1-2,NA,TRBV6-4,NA,TGTGCCAGCAGTGACTCGGGCAGGGGCTATGGCTACACCTTC,CASSDSGRGYGYTF
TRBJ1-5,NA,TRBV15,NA,TGTGCCACCAGCAGGTTAGGACCCCGTAGCAATCAGCCCCAGCATTTT,CATSRLGPRSNQPQHF
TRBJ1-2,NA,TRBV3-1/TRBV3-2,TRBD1,TGTGCCAGCAGCCAGGATCGGGACAGGGTTCGGTCAGATGGCTACACCTTC,CASSQDRDRVRSDGYTF
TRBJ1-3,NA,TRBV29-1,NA,TGCAGCGTCCGAACGGGAGGAAACACCATATATTTT,CSVRTGGNTIYF
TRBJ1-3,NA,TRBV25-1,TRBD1,TGTGCCAGCAGTGCCAGGGGGCAGGGAAACACCATATATTTT,CASSARGQGNTIYF
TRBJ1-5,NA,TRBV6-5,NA,TGTGCCAGCAGTTATGGACAGTTCAATCAGCCCCAGCATTTT,CASSYGQFNQPQHF
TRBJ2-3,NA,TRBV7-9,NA,TGTGCCAGCAGCTTCAGTTCAGGAGTGGGCACAGATACGCAGTATTTT,CASSFSSGVGTDTQYF
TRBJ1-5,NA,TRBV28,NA,TGTGCCAGCAGTCCCCTCTCGGCGGGGTGGTATCAGCCCCAGCATTTT,CASSPLSAGWYQPQHF
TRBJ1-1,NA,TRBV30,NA,TGTGCCTGGAGTAACAGGGTCGGAGCTTTCTTT,CAWSNRVGAFF
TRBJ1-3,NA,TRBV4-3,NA,TGCGCCAGCAGCCAAGATTATTCAGGGTCTGGAAACACCATATATTTT,CASSQDYSGSGNTIYF
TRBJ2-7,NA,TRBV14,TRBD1,TGTGCCAGCAGTAGGACAGGGCCCTACGAGCAGTACTTC,CASSRTGPYEQYF
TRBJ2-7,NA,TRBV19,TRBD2,TGTGCCAGCGGGGGAGGGGCCTCCTACGAGCAGTACTTC,CASGGGASYEQYF
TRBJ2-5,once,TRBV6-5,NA,TGTGCCAGCAGCAACGACGGAAGAGAAGAGACCCAGTACTTC,CASSNDGREETQYF
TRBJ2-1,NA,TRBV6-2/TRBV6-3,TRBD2,TGTGCCAGCAGTTACTGGGCTAGCGGGGGGCACGGCCCCAACAATGAGCAGTTCTTC,CASSYWASGGHGPNNEQFF
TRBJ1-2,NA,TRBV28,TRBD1,TGTGCCAGCAGCATAGGACAGGGGGACTATGGCTACACCTTC,CASSIGQGDYGYTF
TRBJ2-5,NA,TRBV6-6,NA,TGTGCCAGCAGTTACTTGAGCCGGGGCGGGGAGACCCAGTACTTC,CASSYLSRGGETQYF
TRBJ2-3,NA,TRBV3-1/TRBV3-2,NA,TGTGCCAGCAGCCAAGCGTATACGCAGTATTTT,CASSQAYTQYF
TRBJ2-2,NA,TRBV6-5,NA,TGTGCCAGCAGTTACCCGTCCGGGGAGCTGTTTTTT,CASSYPSGELFF
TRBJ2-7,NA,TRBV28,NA,TGTGCCAGCAGTTTCTGGCATCAGAGCTCCTACGAGCAGTACTTC,CASSFWHQSSYEQYF
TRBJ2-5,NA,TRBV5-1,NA,TGCGCCAGCAGCCTACAGGGTGGAGGCACAGAGACCCAGTACTTC,CASSLQGGGTETQYF
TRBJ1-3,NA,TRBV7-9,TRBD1,TGTGCCAGCAGCGATAGGACAGGGGGCTCTGGAAACACCATATATTTT,CASSDRTGGSGNTIYF
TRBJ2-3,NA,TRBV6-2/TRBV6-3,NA,TGTGCCAGCAGTTACTCGAAGGAGACTAGCACAGATACGCAGTATTTT,CASSYSKETSTDTQYF
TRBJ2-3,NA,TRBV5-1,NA,TGCGCCAGCAGGTTGGGAGATACGCAGTATTTT,CASRLGDTQYF
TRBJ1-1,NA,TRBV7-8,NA,TGTGCCAGCAGCCCACCGGGACACCGAACTGAAGCTTTCTTT,CASSPPGHRTEAFF
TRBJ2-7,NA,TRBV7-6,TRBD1,TGTGCCAGCAGCGGAGGGACAGGGGACGAGCAGTACTTC,CASSGGTGDEQYF
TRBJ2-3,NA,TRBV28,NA,TGTGCCAGCAGGGAGGTGCGGACTCGCCCTCCAACGAGCGGCACAGATACGCAGTATTTT,CASREVRTRPPTSGTDTQYF
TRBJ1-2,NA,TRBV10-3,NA,TGTGCCATCAGTGATGGACTCTATGGCTACACCTTC,CAISDGLYGYTF
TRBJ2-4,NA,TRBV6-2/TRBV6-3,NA,TGTGCCAGCAGTTCTAGGGGGGACCTATCCTTGCTAGCCAAAAACATTCAGTACTTC,CASSSRGDLSLLAKNIQYF
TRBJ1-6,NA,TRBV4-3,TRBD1,TGCGCCAGCAGCCAAGCTTATGGACAGGGGATCTGGTCACCCCTCCACTTT,CASSQAYGQGIWSPLHF
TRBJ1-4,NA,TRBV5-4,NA,TGTGCCAGCAGTCTCACGGGGGTTGGCACTAATGAAAAACTGTTTTTT,CASSLTGVGTNEKLFF
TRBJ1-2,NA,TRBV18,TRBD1,TGTGCCAGCTCACCAATGGTTGACAGGGTAAACTATGGCTACACCTTC,CASSPMVDRVNYGYTF